The 15 T cell receptor beta chains in this list originate from one sample, sequenced in a study of blood T cell repertoires in COVID-19. The protocol was immunoSEQ multiplex PCR, while the TCRdb copy is restricted to in-frame clones and leaves out a portion. The repertoire holds approximately 200,000 clones, with 80% to 85% as singletons. Sequencing was carried out using peripheral blood. Receptor source: a woman aged 55-70 years with acute or convalescent COVID-19.

This chain uses TRBV19 with TRBJ2-1; tentatively, D is TRBD1 (6 bases). CDR1 and CDR2 (germline): LNHDA, SQIVND (reference sequence). The CDR3 is 16 residues long. The V end was cut by 7 bases, the J end by 9 bases, with 25 bases between. CDR3 nucleotide sequence: TGTGCCAGTACCTCAGCAGGGGCGACAGGTACCAGTGAGCAGTTCTTC. Amino acids: CASTSAGATGTSEQFF.

This clone has a single count. The chain recombines TRBV7-9 with TRBJ1-1; 7 bases match TRBD1. This CDR3 is built from 14 residues. Germline assignment: CDR1 SEHNR and CDR2 FQNEAQ (reference sequence). V shed 7 bases and J 1 base; nucleotides not matched to a gene: 6. CDR3 nucleotides: TGTGCCAGCATCCTTGGGACAGCGAACACTGAAGCTTTCTTT. Its translation is CASILGTANTEAFF.

This rearrangement joins TRBV5-3 to TRBJ1-2; tentative D call: TRBD1 (5 bases). TRBV5-3 is designated an ORF whose function remains uncertain. The CDR3 runs to 14 residues. The germline V and J ends were trimmed by 0 bases and 3 bases, with 9 bases remaining between them. In DNA form, the CDR3 reads TGTGCCAGAAGCTTGGGCACCAGGGACTATGGCTACACCTTC. Amino acids: CARSLGTRDYGYTF.

The V gene is TRBV4-1, the J gene TRBJ1-2; D unclear. V was clipped by 4 bases and J by 4 bases, with 13 bases between them. The germline V gene encodes CDR1 MGHRA and CDR2 YSYEKL. The CDR3 consists of 14 residues. The chain's CDR3 is CASSPAEGGYGYTF. The CDR3 DNA sequence: TGCGCCAGCAGCCCCGCCGAGGGTGGCTATGGCTACACCTTC.

This clone was observed once. This same CDR3 is encoded by further DNA sequences in the sample. V and J are TRBV5-1 and TRBJ2-6, with a tentative D call TRBD1 (6 bases). This CDR3 is 15 amino acids long. Germline loops: CDR1 SGHRS, CDR2 YFSETQ. V gave up 2 bases and J gave up 4 bases, with 10 bases separating them. CDR3: CASSFTGSGANVLTF. In nucleotides, the CDR3 is TGCGCCAGCAGCTTCACAGGGAGCGGGGCCAACGTCCTGACTTTC.

The V call is TRBV5-6, the J call TRBJ2-7; 7 nucleotides line up with TRBD1. J gave up 0 bases and V 3 bases, and 9 bases lay outside the gene matches. The CDR3 runs to 16 residues. Germline assignment: CDR1 SGHDT and CDR2 YYEEEE. The DNA of the CDR3 is TGTGCCAGCAGCTGGGGCCCGACAGGGAGCTCCTACGAGCAGTACTTC. Its protein product is CASSWGPTGSSYEQYF.

This sequence joins TRBV11-2 and TRBJ2-3; a possible D gene is TRBD1 (6 bases). CDR1 is SGHAT and CDR2 is FQNNGV in the germline V gene. V lost 3 bases and J 2 bases, leaving 9 bases between the germline ends. CDR3 length equals 14 residues. The CDR3 bases are TGTGCCAGCAGCTTTCTGGGGGCCACAGATACGCAGTATTTT. Protein sequence: CASSFLGATDTQYF.

V is TRBV21-1 and J is TRBJ1-1; the table's D call, TRBD1, has no DNA check behind it. TRBV21-1 is classified as a pseudogene. The CDR3 is 16 residues long. CDR3 residues: CASSKGGQGDSAEAFF. CDR3 bases: TGTGCCAGCAGCAAAGGGGGACAGGGGGATAGTGCTGAAGCTTTCTTT.

The chain's CDR3 is CASSQDLPRQVYGYTF. CDR3 coding DNA: TGTGCCAGCAGCCAAGATCTTCCCAGGCAGGTCTATGGCTACACCTTC. The genes are TRBV4-2 and TRBJ1-2; D is uncertain. Germline CDR1 LGHNA, CDR2 YNFKEQ. This CDR3 has 16 residues. Trimming shortened V by 0 bases and J by 4 bases, and 15 bases separated the two germline ends.

The chain has TRBV14 and TRBJ1-3, with no clear D. Germline V gene sequence: CDR1 SGHDN, CDR2 FVKESK. V was shortened by 7 bases and J by 4 bases, with 11 bases between the two germline ends. The CDR3 is 13 amino acids. The CDR3 bases are TGTGCCAGCACCTTTTCCTACGGAAACACCATATATTTT. Translated: CASTFSYGNTIYF.

This clone came up a few times. The chain joins TRBV7-2 to TRBJ1-4; 8 positions agree with TRBD1. From germline, CDR1 is SGHTA and CDR2 FQGNSA. The CDR3 is made up of 14 amino acids. V gave up 5 bases and J gave up 6 bases; unmatched junction bases: 5. CDR3 sequence (DNA): TGTGCCAGCAGCCGTTCAGGGGGCGATGAAAAACTGTTTTTT. Translated: CASSRSGGDEKLFF. Full variable domain (outside the CDR3, taken from reference TRBV7-2 and TRBJ1-4): GAGVSQSPSNKVTEKGKDVELRCDPISGHTALYWYRQSLGQGLEFLIYFQGNSAPDKSGLPSDRFSAERTGGSVSTLTIQRTQQEDSAVYLCASSRSGGDEKLFFGSGTQLSVL.

This sequence joins TRBV7-2 and TRBJ1-2; a possible D gene is TRBD1 (6 bases). Germline V gives CDR1 SGHTA, CDR2 FQGNSA. V was cut by 6 bases and J by 2 bases, with 22 bases left in between. The CDR3 extends over 17 amino acids. For the CDR3, the DNA is TGTGCCAGCAGACAGGGTGGTATGGGGGGACTAAACTATGGCTACACCTTC. Its protein product is CASRQGGMGGLNYGYTF.

The chain couples TRBV2 to TRBJ1-1, with D unclear. Trimming cost V 7 bases and J 1 base, with 10 bases left between them. CDR3 length: 13 residues. CDR1 SNHLY and CDR2 FYNNEI come from the germline V gene. The DNA of the CDR3 is TGTGCCAGCAATCCCCCATGGAACACTGAAGCTTTCTTT. Amino acids: CASNPPWNTEAFF.

The rearrangement joins TRBV4-1 to TRBJ1-1; D possibly corresponds to TRBD1 (5 bases). Trimming removed 0 bases from V and 2 bases from J, with 10 bases in between. The CDR3 runs 15 residues. The germline gives CDR1 MGHRA, CDR2 YSYEKL. DNA of the CDR3: TGCGCCAGCAGCCAAGAATCCGGGGGTAACACTGAAGCTTTCTTT. Amino acids: CASSQESGGNTEAFF.

The rearrangement joins TRBV7-3 to TRBJ1-2; 8 nucleotides match TRBD1. The CDR3 runs to 13 residues. CDR1 and CDR2 (germline): SGHTA, FQGTGA. V dropped 5 bases and J dropped 8; count of bases not matched to a gene: 7. CDR3 region: CASSPDRGYGYTF. CDR3 sequence (DNA): TGTGCCAGCAGCCCAGACAGGGGCTACGGCTACACCTTC.